A selection of T cell receptor beta chains follows, all from one sample in a study of T cell repertoires in cytomegalovirus infection. For these TCRs, the target antigens are not known. MiXCR, run by TCRdb on the reads, gives a single entry per CDR3 protein. The table shows 830,000 or so distinct CDR3 sequences, with 32% occurring only once. The sample here was cultured CD8+ T cells from PBMCs, taken from culture after CMV antigen stimulation. These receptors originate from a human donor in good health (CMV status not recorded). Some clones in this sample may be carry-over from other donors' samples. The CDR3 runs from the conserved cysteine through the conserved F or W. D genes are given only for firm matches. Clone size is stated in some rows and not others, as once, few, many or a class when expanded.

-,TRBJ1-2,-,TRBV6-1,TGTGCCAGCTCTAGGACCAACCGAAACGATGGCTACACCTTC,CASSRTNRNDGYTF
few,TRBJ1-2,-,TRBV5-6,TGTGCCAGCAGCTTGGGAGATATCGTTCGCTACACCTTC,CASSLGDIVRYTF
-,TRBJ2-1,-,TRBV12-5,TGTGCTAGTGGTTTGGCAGTAATACTCTCCTACAATGAGCAGTTCTTC,CASGLAVILSYNEQFF
many,TRBJ1-2,-,TRBV6-5,TGTGCCAGCAGTTACTGGCAGGGCGATACAAAGTATGGCTACACCTTC,CASSYWQGDTKYGYTF
few,TRBJ2-3,TRBD2,TRBV5-1,TGCGCCAGCTTAGGGAGGTCTAGCGGGGCCACAGATACGCAGTATTTT,CASLGRSSGATDTQYF
-,TRBJ2-1,-,TRBV4-1,TGCGCCAGCAGCCAAGAATACCCACAGGGCCCCTACAATGAGCAGTTCTTC,CASSQEYPQGPYNEQFF
-,TRBJ1-3,-,TRBV5-6,TGTGCCAGCAGCTTGGGGACGATCTACTCTGGAAACACCATATATTTT,CASSLGTIYSGNTIYF
-,TRBJ2-3,-,TRBV12-3/TRBV12-4,TGTGCCAGCAGCTCCCCTCCTGGCAGGGACCGCACAGATACGCAGTATTTT,CASSSPPGRDRTDTQYF
-,TRBJ1-1,-,TRBV14,TGTGCCAGCAGCCAAGTGGATGGAGTTGAAGCTTTCTTT,CASSQVDGVEAFF
few,TRBJ2-3,-,TRBV6-1,TGTGCCAGCACCTTAGACGAGACAACAGATACGCAGTATTTT,CASTLDETTDTQYF
once,TRBJ2-2,-,TRBV2,TGTGCCAGCAGTGAAGCGGACTTTAGGGCCGGGGAGCTGTTTTTT,CASSEADFRAGELFF
few,TRBJ2-1,TRBD1,TRBV5-5,TGTGCCAGCAGCTTCCGGGACAGGGGCCACAATGAGCAGTTCTTC,CASSFRDRGHNEQFF
-,TRBJ1-2,-,TRBV19,TGTGCCAGTAGCCCGAGCGGGTCGTCCTATGGCTACACCTTC,CASSPSGSSYGYTF
-,TRBJ2-7,-,TRBV20-1,TGCAGTGCTCGTGTGGACGTAGAGTACGAGCAGTACTTC,CSARVDVEYEQYF
-,TRBJ2-5,TRBD2,TRBV3-1,TGTGCCAGCAGCCAAGTAGAAGCGGGGGGAGAGACCCAGTACTTC,CASSQVEAGGETQYF
few,TRBJ2-1,TRBD2,TRBV28,TGTGCCAGCAAAACCCCCGGGACTAGCGGGGGCAATGAGCAGTTCTTC,CASKTPGTSGGNEQFF
-,TRBJ1-1,-,TRBV27,TGTGCCAGCAGTTTAGGAATAGGGCAGACTGAAGCTTTCTTT,CASSLGIGQTEAFF
-,TRBJ2-5,-,TRBV10-3,TGTGCCGTACAGGGAGATTGGGGAGAGACCCAGTACTTC,CAVQGDWGETQYF
few,TRBJ2-1,-,TRBV29-1,TGCAGCGTTGGATCTCTTGGAGAGCAGTTCTTC,CSVGSLGEQFF
-,TRBJ2-2,-,TRBV10-3,TGTGCCATAGAACCGGCGAACACCGGGGAGCTGTTTTTT,CAIEPANTGELFF
few,TRBJ2-1,TRBD2,TRBV7-6,TGTGCCAGCAGTCCTGGGACTAGCGGGGTTTGGAATGAGCAGTTCTTC,CASSPGTSGVWNEQFF
-,TRBJ1-2,TRBD1,TRBV6-1,TGTGCCAGCAGACAACAGGGGGATTATGGCTACACCTTC,CASRQQGDYGYTF
-,TRBJ1-4,-,TRBV7-2,TGTGCCAGCAGCCTACCACTAAAGGGGGAAAAACTGTTTTTT,CASSLPLKGEKLFF
-,TRBJ1-4,-,TRBV7-9,TGTGCCAGCAGCGGGACATCCAATGAAAAACTGTTTTTT,CASSGTSNEKLFF
few,TRBJ1-5,TRBD1,TRBV27,TGTGCCAGCAGTCAAACGACAGGGCTACAGCCCCAGCATTTT,CASSQTTGLQPQHF
-,TRBJ2-1,-,TRBV11-3,TGTGCCAGCAACCCCGAGGGGGATCTCTCCTACAATGAGCAGTTCTTC,CASNPEGDLSYNEQFF
many,TRBJ2-5,-,TRBV6-5,TGTGCCAGCAGTTACTCGATGGGGGGAGAGACCCAGTACTTC,CASSYSMGGETQYF
-,TRBJ2-1,-,TRBV28,TGTGCCAGTGGGGTGACAGGGACTGATTACAATGAGCAGTTCTTC,CASGVTGTDYNEQFF
many,TRBJ2-1,TRBD1,TRBV7-6,TGTGCCAGCAGCACACCGGACAGGGTGTTCACCTACAATGAGCAGTTCTTC,CASSTPDRVFTYNEQFF
few,TRBJ2-3,TRBD1,TRBV19,TGTGCCAGTAGTGGCAGGGGGCTAGATACGCAGTATTTT,CASSGRGLDTQYF
few,TRBJ2-7,-,TRBV6-6,TGTGCCAGCAGTTGGGCGGACGAGCAGTACTTC,CASSWADEQYF
-,TRBJ1-1,-,TRBV10-3,TGTGCCATCAGTGACTTACCGGGACTGAGAAACATGAACAATGAAGCTTTCTTT,CAISDLPGLRNMNNEAFF
-,TRBJ1-5,-,TRBV10-3,TGTGCCATCAGTGAGACATGGAATCAGCCCCAGCATTTT,CAISETWNQPQHF
-,TRBJ1-3,TRBD1,TRBV28,TGTGCCAGCACCCCCTTCCGGGACAGGTCCATGGAGGCCATATATTTT,CASTPFRDRSMEAIYF
-,TRBJ2-1,-,TRBV9,TGTGCCAGCAGCCACCGAACATCTACGGCGGGGCGGTACAATGAGCAGTTCTTC,CASSHRTSTAGRYNEQFF
many,TRBJ2-7,-,TRBV7-8,TGTGCCAGCAGCTTAGCGGGGTCCGGGAGCCTGGGCAACTACGAGCAGTACTTC,CASSLAGSGSLGNYEQYF
-,TRBJ1-1,TRBD1,TRBV19,TGTGCCAGTAGTATAAAGCGGGACAGGGGGCGGAACACTGAAGCTTTCTTT,CASSIKRDRGRNTEAFF
few,TRBJ2-5,-,TRBV19,TGTGCCAGTAGTATATTGGAGAGGCCAGAGACCCAGTACTTC,CASSILERPETQYF
few,TRBJ2-1,TRBD1,TRBV29-1,TGCAGCGTTCGGACAGGCTCCTACAATGAGCAGTTCTTC,CSVRTGSYNEQFF
many,TRBJ2-7,-,TRBV7-6,TGTGCCAGCAGCTTAGCGGGGACAAACTACGAGCAGTACTTC,CASSLAGTNYEQYF
-,TRBJ1-2,-,TRBV10-3,TGTGCCATCAGACAGGGTGGCGGCTACACCTTC,CAIRQGGGYTF
few,TRBJ1-2,TRBD1,TRBV9,TGTGCCAGCAACCCGACAGGGACCTATGGCTACACCTTC,CASNPTGTYGYTF
many,TRBJ1-5,-,TRBV7-8,TGTGCCAGCAGCTTATTCAGGGATCAGCCCCAGCATTTT,CASSLFRDQPQHF
-,TRBJ1-2,-,TRBV14,TGTGCCAGCAGCCCAGGGTTGGGGACTTCCTATGGCTACACCTTC,CASSPGLGTSYGYTF
-,TRBJ2-5,-,TRBV12-3/TRBV12-4,TGTGCCAGCAGGACCCTACGGGCCAAGAGCCAAGAGACCCAGTACTTC,CASRTLRAKSQETQYF
few,TRBJ1-4,TRBD1,TRBV12-3/TRBV12-4,TGTGCCAGCAGTTTAGCAGGGGGCTGGGAAAAACTGTTTTTT,CASSLAGGWEKLFF
-,TRBJ2-3,TRBD2,TRBV2,TGTGCCAGCAGTGATCTCGATAGCGGGGGGGCCACAGATACGCAGTATTTT,CASSDLDSGGATDTQYF
few,TRBJ2-3,-,TRBV7-2,TGTGCCAGCAGCTTAGTGTGGCGGGGGCCTGCTAGCACAGATACGCAGTATTTT,CASSLVWRGPASTDTQYF
-,TRBJ2-3,TRBD2,TRBV27,TGTGCCAGCAGTTTATCGGCTAGCGGGGGGCAGTATTTT,CASSLSASGGQYF
-,TRBJ1-1,-,TRBV7-9,TGTGCCAGCAGCTGGACTTTGAAGACTGAAGCTTTCTTT,CASSWTLKTEAFF
-,TRBJ1-2,-,TRBV27,TGTGCCAGCGCCCATGGAGGGGGAAGTTATGGCTACACCTTC,CASAHGGGSYGYTF
-,TRBJ2-1,-,TRBV7-9,TGTGCCAGCAGCCGGACTAACTACAATGAGCAGTTCTTC,CASSRTNYNEQFF
-,TRBJ2-4,-,TRBV6-2/TRBV6-3,TGTGCCAGCTACGACTCGAGAAACATTCAGTACTTC,CASYDSRNIQYF
few,TRBJ1-2,-,TRBV12-3/TRBV12-4,TGTGCCACCCGGACGAAGGTCGGCTATGGCTACACCTTC,CATRTKVGYGYTF
-,TRBJ1-2,-,TRBV6-5,TGTGCCAGCACCCAGGGACTGATTTATGGCTACACCTTC,CASTQGLIYGYTF
-,TRBJ1-4,TRBD1,TRBV28,TGTGCCAGCAGTTTTTTACAGGGGGAGGTGGAAAAACTGTTTTTT,CASSFLQGEVEKLFF
few,TRBJ1-2,TRBD1,TRBV19,TGTGCCAGTAGTATTGGCGGAGGGGGCGCGTCTGGCTACACCTTC,CASSIGGGGASGYTF
-,TRBJ2-1,TRBD1,TRBV5-1,TGCGCCAGCAGCTTCGGGGGACAGGTCGCGTACAATGAGCAGTTCTTC,CASSFGGQVAYNEQFF
-,TRBJ1-6,-,TRBV4-1,TGCGCCAGCAGCCAGGAGGGGACGCCTAATAATTCACCCCTCCACTTT,CASSQEGTPNNSPLHF
few,TRBJ1-1,-,TRBV7-9,TGTGCCAGCATCCCAAACATGAACACTGAAGCTTTCTTT,CASIPNMNTEAFF